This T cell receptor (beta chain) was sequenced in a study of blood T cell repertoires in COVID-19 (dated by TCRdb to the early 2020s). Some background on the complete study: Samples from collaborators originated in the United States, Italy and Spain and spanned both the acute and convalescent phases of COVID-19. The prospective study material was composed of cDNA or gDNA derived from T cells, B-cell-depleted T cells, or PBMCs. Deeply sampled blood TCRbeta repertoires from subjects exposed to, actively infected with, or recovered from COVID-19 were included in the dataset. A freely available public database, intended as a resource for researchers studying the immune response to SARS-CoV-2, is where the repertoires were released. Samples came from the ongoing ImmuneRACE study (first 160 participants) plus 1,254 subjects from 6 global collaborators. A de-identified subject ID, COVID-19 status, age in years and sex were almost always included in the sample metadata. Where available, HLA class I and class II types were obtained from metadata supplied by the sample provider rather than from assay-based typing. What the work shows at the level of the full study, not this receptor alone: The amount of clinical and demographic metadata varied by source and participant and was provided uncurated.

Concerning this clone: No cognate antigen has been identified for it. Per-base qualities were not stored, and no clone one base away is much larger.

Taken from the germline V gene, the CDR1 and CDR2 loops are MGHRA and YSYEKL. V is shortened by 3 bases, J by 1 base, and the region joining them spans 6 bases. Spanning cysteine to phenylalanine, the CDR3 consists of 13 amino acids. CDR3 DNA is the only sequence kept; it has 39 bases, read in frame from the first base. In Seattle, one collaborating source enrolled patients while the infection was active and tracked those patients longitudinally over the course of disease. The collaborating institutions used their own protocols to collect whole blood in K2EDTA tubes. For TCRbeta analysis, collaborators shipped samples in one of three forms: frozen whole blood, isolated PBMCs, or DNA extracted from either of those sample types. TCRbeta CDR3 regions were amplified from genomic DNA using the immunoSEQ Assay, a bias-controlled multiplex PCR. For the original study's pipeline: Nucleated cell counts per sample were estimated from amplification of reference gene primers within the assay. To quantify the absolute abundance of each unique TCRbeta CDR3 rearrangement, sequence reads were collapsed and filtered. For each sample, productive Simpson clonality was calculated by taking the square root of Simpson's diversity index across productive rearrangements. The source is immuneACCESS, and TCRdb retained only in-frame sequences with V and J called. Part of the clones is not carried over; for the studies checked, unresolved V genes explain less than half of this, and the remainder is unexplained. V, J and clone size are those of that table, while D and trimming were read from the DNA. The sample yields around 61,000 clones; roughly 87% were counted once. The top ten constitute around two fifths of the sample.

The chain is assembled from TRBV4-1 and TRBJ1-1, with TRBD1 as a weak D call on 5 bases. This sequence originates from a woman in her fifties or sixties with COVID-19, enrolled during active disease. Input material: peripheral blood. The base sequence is TGCGCCAGCAGCCAGGGGGGGAACACTGAAGCTTTCTTT. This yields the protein CASSQGGNTEAFF.